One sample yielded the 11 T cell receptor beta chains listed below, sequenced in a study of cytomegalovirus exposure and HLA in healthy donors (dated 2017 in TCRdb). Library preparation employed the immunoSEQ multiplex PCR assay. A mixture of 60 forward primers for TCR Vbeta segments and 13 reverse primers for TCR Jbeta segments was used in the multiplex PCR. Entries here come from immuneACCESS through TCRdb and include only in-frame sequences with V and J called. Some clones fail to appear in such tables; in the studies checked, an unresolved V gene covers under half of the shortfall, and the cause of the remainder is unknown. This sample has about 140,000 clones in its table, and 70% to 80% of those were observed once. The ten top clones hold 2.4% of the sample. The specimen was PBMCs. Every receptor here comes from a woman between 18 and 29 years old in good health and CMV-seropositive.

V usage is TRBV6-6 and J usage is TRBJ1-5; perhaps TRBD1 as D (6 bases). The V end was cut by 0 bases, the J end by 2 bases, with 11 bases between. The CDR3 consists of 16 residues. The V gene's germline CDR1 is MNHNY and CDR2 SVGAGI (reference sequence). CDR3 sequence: CASSYSAAGGNQPQHF. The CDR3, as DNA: TGTGCCAGCAGTTACTCAGCGGCAGGGGGCAATCAGCCCCAGCATTTT.

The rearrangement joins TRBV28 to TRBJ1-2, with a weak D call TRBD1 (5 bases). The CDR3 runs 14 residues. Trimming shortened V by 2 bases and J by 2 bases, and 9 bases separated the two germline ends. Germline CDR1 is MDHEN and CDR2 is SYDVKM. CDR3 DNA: TGTGCCAGCAGTTTAACAGGTTGGAACTATGGCTACACCTTC. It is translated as CASSLTGWNYGYTF.

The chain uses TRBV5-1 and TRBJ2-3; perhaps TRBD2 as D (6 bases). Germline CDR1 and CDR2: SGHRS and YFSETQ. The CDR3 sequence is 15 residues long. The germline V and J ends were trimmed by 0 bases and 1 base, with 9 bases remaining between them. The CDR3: CASSLELAGTDTQYF. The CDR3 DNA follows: TGCGCCAGCAGCTTGGAATTAGCGGGCACAGATACGCAGTATTTT.

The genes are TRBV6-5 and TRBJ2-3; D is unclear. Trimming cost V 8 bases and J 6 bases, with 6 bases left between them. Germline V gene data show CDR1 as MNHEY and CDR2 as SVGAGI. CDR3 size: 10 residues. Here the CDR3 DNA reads TGTGCCAGCGGAGAGGATACGCAGTATTTT. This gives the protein CASGEDTQYF.

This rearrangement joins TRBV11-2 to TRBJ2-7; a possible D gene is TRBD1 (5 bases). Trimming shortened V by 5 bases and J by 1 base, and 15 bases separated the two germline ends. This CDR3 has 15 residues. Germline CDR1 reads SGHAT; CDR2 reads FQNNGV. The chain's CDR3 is CASSGLRRTSYEQYF. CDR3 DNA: TGTGCCAGCAGCGGCCTCAGGCGGACATCCTACGAGCAGTACTTC.

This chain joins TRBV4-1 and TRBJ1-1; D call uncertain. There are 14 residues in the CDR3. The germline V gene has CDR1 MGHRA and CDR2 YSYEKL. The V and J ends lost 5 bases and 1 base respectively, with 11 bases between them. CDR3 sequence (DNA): TGCGCCAGCAGCTCCAGGTCAGGGAACACTGAAGCTTTCTTT. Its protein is CASSSRSGNTEAFF.

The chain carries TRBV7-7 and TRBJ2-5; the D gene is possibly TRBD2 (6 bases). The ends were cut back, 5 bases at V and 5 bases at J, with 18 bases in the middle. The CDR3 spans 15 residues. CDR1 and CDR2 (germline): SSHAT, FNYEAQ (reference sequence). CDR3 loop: CASSEGASGGETQYF. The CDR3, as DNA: TGTGCCAGCAGCGAGGGAGCATCTGGGGGGGAGACCCAGTACTTC.

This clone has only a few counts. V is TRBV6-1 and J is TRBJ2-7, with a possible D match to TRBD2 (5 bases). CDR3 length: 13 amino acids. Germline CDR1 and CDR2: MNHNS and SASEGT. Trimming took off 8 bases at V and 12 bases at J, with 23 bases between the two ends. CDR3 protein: CASATKESSDRYF. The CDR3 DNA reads TGTGCCAGCGCGACTAAGGAGTCGAGTGATCGGTACTTC.

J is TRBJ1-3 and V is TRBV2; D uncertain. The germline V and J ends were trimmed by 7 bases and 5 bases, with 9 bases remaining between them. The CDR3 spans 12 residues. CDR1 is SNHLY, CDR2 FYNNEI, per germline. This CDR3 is CASNSLRNTIYF. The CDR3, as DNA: TGTGCCAGCAACTCCTTACGAAACACCATATATTTT.

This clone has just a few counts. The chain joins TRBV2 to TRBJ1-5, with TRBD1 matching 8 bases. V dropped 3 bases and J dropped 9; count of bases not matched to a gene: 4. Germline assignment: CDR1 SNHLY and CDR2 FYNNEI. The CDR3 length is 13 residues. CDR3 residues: CASSETGEAPQHF. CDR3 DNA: TGTGCCAGCAGTGAGACAGGGGAGGCGCCCCAGCATTTT.

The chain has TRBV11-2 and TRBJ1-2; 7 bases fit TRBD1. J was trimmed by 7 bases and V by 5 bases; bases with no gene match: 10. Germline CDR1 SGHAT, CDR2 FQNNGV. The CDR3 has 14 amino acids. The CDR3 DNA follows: TGTGCCAGCAGCAGGGGGGACAGTATGAGTGGCTACACCTTC. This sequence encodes CASSRGDSMSGYTF.